Below are 19 T cell receptor beta chains sequenced from a single sample in a study of T cell responses to AZD1222 COVID-19 vaccine. Sequencing used immunoSEQ multiplex PCR; TCRdb keeps in-frame clones, though not all of them. Here the sample spans about 39,000 clones, 88% being singletons. This sample comprised peripheral blood, obtained 28 days after the second dose of the MenACWY control vaccine. Receptor source: an adult who received the MenACWY meningococcal vaccine as a control.

The rearrangement uses TRBV7-8 and TRBJ1-2; no clear D. Per the germline V gene, CDR1 is SGHVS and CDR2 is FQNEAQ. V lost 2 bases and J 4 bases, leaving 14 bases between the germline ends. The CDR3 totals 15 residues. CDR3 DNA: TGTGCCAGCAGCTTATCGACGGGTCTAGCCTATGGCTACACCTTC. Translation: CASSLSTGLAYGYTF.

The chain combines TRBV5-1 with TRBJ2-7; D is ambiguous. The germline V gene encodes CDR1 SGHRS and CDR2 YFSETQ. The CDR3 sequence is 15 residues long. V was pared by 0 bases and J by 1 base, with 11 bases between. The CDR3: CASSLDSTYSYEQYF. The CDR3 DNA sequence: TGCGCCAGCAGCTTGGACAGCACTTATTCCTACGAGCAGTACTTC.

The CDR3 nucleotides read TGTGCCAGCAGTTTGACTAGCGGGAGGATAACAGATACGCAGTATTTT. Its protein is CASSLTSGRITDTQYF. The chain joins TRBV27 to TRBJ2-3; TRBD2 agrees at 13 bases. The V gene's germline CDR1 is MNHEY and CDR2 SMNVEV (reference sequence). J lost 3 bases, V lost 3 bases, and 3 bases had no gene match. This CDR3 region has 16 residues.

The V call is TRBV19, the J call TRBJ2-7; tentatively, D is TRBD1 (5 bases). Germline loops: CDR1 LNHDA, CDR2 SQIVND (reference sequence). There are 14 residues in the CDR3. V was clipped by 1 base and J by 2 bases, with 9 bases between them. DNA for the CDR3: TGTGCCAGTAGTATAGGGACACCGACCTACGAGCAGTACTTC. Translation gives CASSIGTPTYEQYF.

The V and J genes are TRBV25-1 and TRBJ2-2; the match to TRBD2 covers 7 bases. The CDR3 has 17 residues. V shed 1 base and J 6 bases; nucleotides not matched to a gene: 11. Germline CDR1 is MGHDK and CDR2 is SYGVNS. This chain's CDR3 is CASSEFGGRDTAGELFF. The CDR3 region has the DNA TGTGCCAGCAGTGAATTCGGGGGGAGGGATACGGCCGGGGAGCTGTTTTTT.

This sequence joins TRBV28 and TRBJ1-5, with D uncertain. With 0 bases removed from V and 3 bases from J, the gap between germline ends came to 12 bases. Germline CDR1 and CDR2: MDHEN and SYDVKM. CDR3 length equals 16 residues. CDR3 amino acids: CASSLWTARDNQPQHF. CDR3 sequence (DNA): TGTGCCAGCAGTTTATGGACGGCCCGAGACAATCAGCCCCAGCATTTT.

The chain combines TRBV15 with TRBJ1-1; no clear D. The germline gives CDR1 LNHNV, CDR2 YYDKDF (reference sequence). Trimming cost V 1 base and J 8 bases, with 11 bases left between them. The CDR3 sequence is 13 residues long. The CDR3 loop is CATSRGTEVEAFF. DNA of the CDR3: TGTGCCACCAGCAGAGGCACAGAAGTAGAAGCTTTCTTT.

The chain uses TRBV30 and TRBJ1-4, with D perhaps matching TRBD1 (5 bases). V lost 2 bases and J lost 0, with 10 bases in between. The CDR3 is made up of 15 amino acids. Germline CDR1 reads GTSNPN; CDR2 reads SVGIG (reference sequence). The CDR3 sequence is CAWSPDRATNEKLFF. CDR3 sequence (DNA): TGTGCCTGGAGTCCCGACAGAGCAACTAATGAAAAACTGTTTTTT.

V is TRBV5-1 and J is TRBJ1-1; TRBD1 is a possible D gene (6 bases). The CDR3 covers 14 residues. Germline V gene data show CDR1 as SGHRS and CDR2 as YFSETQ. The V end was cut by 3 bases, the J end by 1 base, with 10 bases between. CDR3 sequence: CASSYGTPNTEAFF. The CDR3 DNA reads as TGCGCCAGCAGCTACGGGACACCGAACACTGAAGCTTTCTTT.

V and J are TRBV6-6 and TRBJ2-1; 8 positions match TRBD2. There are 14 residues in the CDR3. Germline assignment: CDR1 MNHNY and CDR2 SVGAGI (reference sequence). The trim removed 6 bases at V and 4 bases at J, leaving 5 bases unmatched. CDR3 bases: TGTGCCAGCAGAAAGACTAGCGATTACAATGAGCAGTTCTTC. This codes for CASRKTSDYNEQFF.

This clone was seen a few times. This chain links TRBV2 with TRBJ1-6, with D perhaps matching TRBD1 (5 bases). Looked up from germline, CDR1 is SNHLY and CDR2 is FYNNEI. The CDR3 is made up of 15 amino acids. The V end was cut by 2 bases, the J end by 7 bases, with 12 bases between. The CDR3 loop is CASSELRGRNSPLHF. CDR3 sequence (DNA): TGTGCCAGCAGTGAACTAAGGGGTCGGAATTCACCCCTCCACTTT.

The chain links TRBV18 to TRBJ1-5; D may be TRBD1 (6 bases). CDR1 and CDR2 from the germline V gene are KGHSH and LQKENI. Trimming stripped 6 bases from V and 2 bases from J, with 17 bases between. The CDR3 is 16 residues long. The CDR3 sequence is CASSPGGAGGNQPQHF. DNA of the CDR3: TGTGCCAGCTCCCCGGGGGGCGCGGGAGGCAATCAGCCCCAGCATTTT.

In its sample, this clone was seen once. The chain combines TRBV3-1 (or the pseudogene TRBV3-2) with TRBJ2-2; 7 bases are shared with TRBD1. The CDR3 runs to 13 residues. Trimming removed 5 bases from V and 5 bases from J; junction bases left unmatched: 2. Germline CDR1 is LGHDT and CDR2 is YNNKEL (reference sequence). Here the CDR3 DNA reads TGTGCCAGCAGCAGGGGGCGGACCGGGGAGCTGTTTTTT. The encoded protein is CASSRGRTGELFF.

The chain joins TRBV14 to TRBJ2-3; weak D call: TRBD2 (6 bases). Germline V gene sequence: CDR1 SGHDN, CDR2 FVKESK. This CDR3 region has 16 residues. V was trimmed by 4 bases and J by 0 bases, leaving 14 bases between them. CDR3 protein: CASSPFAGPSTDTQYF. CDR3 bases: TGTGCCAGCAGCCCCTTCGCGGGGCCGAGCACAGATACGCAGTATTTT.

The V call is TRBV7-9, the J call TRBJ2-3, with D possibly being TRBD1 or TRBD2 (5 bases each). The V and J ends lost 4 bases and 4 bases respectively, with 12 bases between them. The CDR3 sequence is 14 residues long. Germline V gene sequence: CDR1 SEHNR, CDR2 FQNEAQ (reference sequence). The CDR3 region has the DNA TGTGCCAGCAGCTGGCCGAGGGGCGCAGATACGCAGTATTTT. This translates into CASSWPRGADTQYF.

CDR3 amino acids: CASSLWGGRADGNTQYF. The CDR3 DNA reads TGCGCCAGCAGCCTATGGGGCGGGAGGGCGGACGGTAATACGCAGTATTTT. This rearrangement joins TRBV5-1 to TRBJ2-3, with 9 bases that match TRBD2. Germline V gives CDR1 SGHRS, CDR2 YFSETQ. V shed 4 bases, J shed 7 bases, and the junction held 16 bases outside the gene matches. The CDR3 has 17 residues. The full variable domain, its missing parts supplied by reference TRBV5-1 and TRBJ2-3, is KAGVTQTPRYLIKTRGQQVTLSCSPISGHRSVSWYQQTPGQGLQFLFEYFSETQRNKGNFPGRFSGRQFSNSRSEMNVSTLELGDSALYLCASSLWGGRADGNTQYFGPGTRLTVL.

The chain employs TRBV19 and TRBJ2-1; D is uncertain. There are 14 residues in the CDR3. V shed 6 bases and J shed 2 bases, with 11 bases lying between them. CDR1 and CDR2 (germline): LNHDA, SQIVND (reference sequence). CDR3 residues: CASSRIPPYNEQFF. The CDR3 bases are TGTGCCAGTAGCCGCATCCCACCCTACAATGAGCAGTTCTTC.

The chain has TRBV7-3 and TRBJ2-1; TRBD2 agrees at 7 bases. This CDR3 region has 16 residues. The germline gives CDR1 SGHTA, CDR2 FQGTGA. The trim removed 2 bases at V and 5 bases at J, leaving 9 bases unmatched. CDR3 sequence (DNA): TGTGCCAGCAGCTTAGGTCCGTGGGGGAGGGACAATGAGCAGTTCTTC. Translation gives CASSLGPWGRDNEQFF. The whole variable domain, remainder taken from reference TRBV7-3 and TRBJ2-1, is GAGVSQTPSNKVTEKGKYVELRCDPISGHTALYWYRQSLGQGPEFLIYFQGTGAADDSGLPNDRFFAVRPEGSVSTLKIQRTERGDSAVYLCASSLGPWGRDNEQFFGPGTRLTVL.

The rearrangement links TRBV27 to TRBJ2-7, with no clear D. The ends were cut back, 0 bases at V and 0 bases at J, with 9 bases in the middle. CDR3 length equals 15 residues. Germline V lookup: CDR1 MNHEY, CDR2 SMNVEV (reference sequence). The chain's CDR3 is CASSLSSRSSYEQYF. In DNA form, the CDR3 reads TGTGCCAGCAGTTTATCGAGCCGGTCCTCCTACGAGCAGTACTTC.